This is a list of T cell receptor beta chains from one sample in a study of memory B cells and T cells in multiple sclerosis. Sequencing used immunoSEQ multiplex PCR; TCRdb keeps in-frame clones, though not all of them. Of about 32,000 clones in the sample, roughly 86% were seen once. Antigen specificity for these receptors is unknown. Sequenced input: PBMCs from blood kept in culture. The source is a human donor with multiple sclerosis. Each CDR3 is given with its conserved first and last residue. Fields, in order: J gene, V gene, clone size, D gene, CDR3 length, CDR3 DNA, CDR3 protein. A D gene is named only where the DNA matches it firmly. Where a row states a size, it is once, few, many or the class of an expanded clone; other rows omit it.

J gene: TRBJ2-7; V gene: TRBV4-1; clone size: -; D gene: -; CDR3 length: 16; CDR3 DNA: TGCGCCAGCAGCCAAGAACTCGGCGGGAACTACTACGAGCAGTACTTC; CDR3 protein: CASSQELGGNYYEQYF
J gene: TRBJ2-1; V gene: TRBV9; clone size: once; D gene: TRBD2; CDR3 length: 15; CDR3 DNA: TGTGCCAGCAGCGCCCAGACTAGCGGGAGGTATGAGCAGTTCTTC; CDR3 protein: CASSAQTSGRYEQFF
J gene: TRBJ1-5; V gene: TRBV28; clone size: -; D gene: TRBD1; CDR3 length: 16; CDR3 DNA: TGTGCCAGCAGTTCCCATGTGGGACAGGGGAATCAGCCCCAGCATTTT; CDR3 protein: CASSSHVGQGNQPQHF
J gene: TRBJ2-7; V gene: TRBV10-3; clone size: -; D gene: -; CDR3 length: 12; CDR3 DNA: TGTGCCATCAAGGGTTCTTCCTACGAGCAGTACTTC; CDR3 protein: CAIKGSSYEQYF
J gene: TRBJ1-5; V gene: TRBV25-1; clone size: -; D gene: -; CDR3 length: 14; CDR3 DNA: TGTGCCAGCAGCCGTGGCAGGGAGAATCAGCCCCAGCATTTT; CDR3 protein: CASSRGRENQPQHF
J gene: TRBJ2-7; V gene: TRBV5-1; clone size: -; D gene: TRBD2; CDR3 length: 13; CDR3 DNA: TGCGCCAGCAGGGGAGGGACGGTATACGAGCAGTACTTC; CDR3 protein: CASRGGTVYEQYF
J gene: TRBJ2-7; V gene: TRBV9; clone size: -; D gene: TRBD2; CDR3 length: 14; CDR3 DNA: TGTGCCAGCAGTGAGGGAGGGAGCTCCTACGAGCAGTACTTC; CDR3 protein: CASSEGGSSYEQYF
J gene: TRBJ1-6; V gene: TRBV19; clone size: few; D gene: -; CDR3 length: 16; CDR3 DNA: TGTGCCAGTAGTATGGATCGCAGGCCCGGGGATTCACCCCTCCACTTT; CDR3 protein: CASSMDRRPGDSPLHF
J gene: TRBJ2-1; V gene: TRBV5-1; clone size: -; D gene: TRBD2; CDR3 length: 17; CDR3 DNA: TGCGCCAGCAGCCCTGGGCTTAGCGGGAGTGGTTACAATGAGCAGTTCTTC; CDR3 protein: CASSPGLSGSGYNEQFF
J gene: TRBJ2-5; V gene: TRBV11-2; clone size: -; D gene: -; CDR3 length: 15; CDR3 DNA: TGTGCCAGCAGCTTAACTTGGCAGCTCCAAGAGACCCAGTACTTC; CDR3 protein: CASSLTWQLQETQYF
J gene: TRBJ1-1; V gene: TRBV14; clone size: -; D gene: -; CDR3 length: 13; CDR3 DNA: TGTGCCAGCAGCCAAAGCAGGTTTGGTGAAGCTTTCTTT; CDR3 protein: CASSQSRFGEAFF
J gene: TRBJ2-5; V gene: TRBV28; clone size: -; D gene: -; CDR3 length: 15; CDR3 DNA: TGTGCCAGCAGCACCAGGTGGGGGCTACAAGAGACCCAGTACTTC; CDR3 protein: CASSTRWGLQETQYF
J gene: TRBJ1-6; V gene: TRBV19; clone size: few; D gene: TRBD1; CDR3 length: 15; CDR3 DNA: TGTGCCAGTAGTATGCGGACAGGCCATAATTCACCCCTCCACTTT; CDR3 protein: CASSMRTGHNSPLHF
J gene: TRBJ1-1; V gene: TRBV5-1; clone size: -; D gene: -; CDR3 length: 15; CDR3 DNA: TGCGCCAGCAGCTTGGACGCAGGGATAAACACTGAAGCTTTCTTT; CDR3 protein: CASSLDAGINTEAFF
J gene: TRBJ2-7; V gene: TRBV5-4; clone size: -; D gene: TRBD2; CDR3 length: 17; CDR3 DNA: TGTGCCAGCAGCTTGGGTCCCCGGGGGGGAACTTCCTACGAGCAGTACTTC; CDR3 protein: CASSLGPRGGTSYEQYF